The 12 T cell receptor beta chains given below trace back to one sample, sequenced in a study of T cell repertoires in ileal Crohn's disease (dated by TCRdb to between 2018 and 2021). Library construction relied on the immunoSEQ multiplex PCR assay. TCRdb stores this immuneACCESS table with in-frame sequences only. Part of the clones is absent; in the studies checked, under half of the shortfall reflects unresolved V genes, and no reason is known for the rest. The sample yields over 13,000 clones; roughly 78% were counted once. The ten largest clones represent 4.2% of the sample. The sequenced sample consisted of ileal tissue. The receptors come from an adult with Crohn's disease.

This clone is a singleton in its sample. The chain combines TRBV10-3 with TRBJ1-1; no clear D. The germline V and J ends were trimmed by 6 bases and 4 bases, with 9 bases remaining between them. Germline lookup yields CDR1 ENHRY and CDR2 SYGVKD. The CDR3 extends over 12 amino acids. CDR3 sequence: CAIRTEGTEAFF. Here the CDR3 DNA reads TGTGCCATCAGAACAGAGGGCACTGAAGCTTTCTTT.

The chain couples TRBV18 to TRBJ1-2; weak D call: TRBD1 (5 bases). Trimming cost V 2 bases and J 2 bases, with 12 bases left between them. The germline gives CDR1 KGHSH, CDR2 LQKENI. The CDR3 is 15 amino acids. The CDR3 region is CASSPRGRGNYGYTF. CDR3 DNA: TGTGCCAGCTCACCAAGGGGCCGCGGAAACTATGGCTACACCTTC.

The chain uses TRBV19 and TRBJ1-5; D possibly corresponds to TRBD1 (6 bases). V was pared by 2 bases and J by 6 bases, with 11 bases between. Germline CDR1 reads LNHDA; CDR2 reads SQIVND (reference sequence). The CDR3 covers 14 residues. The CDR3 DNA is TGTGCCAGTAGTATATTTGGGGGCGGTCAGCCCCAGCATTTT. Residues: CASSIFGGGQPQHF.

The CDR3, as DNA: TGTGCTAGTGGCACTACATTAGGCACTGAAGCTTTCTTT. Protein sequence: CASGTTLGTEAFF. The V and J genes are TRBV12-5 and TRBJ1-1; no reliable D call. The CDR3 spans 13 residues. V dropped 6 bases and J dropped 4 bases, with 12 bases sitting between them. The V gene's germline CDR1 is LGHNT and CDR2 FRNRAP.

The V and J genes are TRBV6-1 and TRBJ1-2; D might be TRBD1 (6 bases). There are 15 residues in the CDR3. Germline CDR1 and CDR2: MNHNS and SASEGT. With 0 bases removed from V and 4 bases from J, the gap between germline ends came to 12 bases. The CDR3 region has the DNA TGTGCCAGCAGTGAAGCGGCAGGGGCGGGCTATGGCTACACCTTC. As protein: CASSEAAGAGYGYTF.

The rearrangement links TRBV11-3 to TRBJ2-1, with a weak D call TRBD2 (6 bases). Trimming shortened V by 1 base and J by 3 bases, and 10 bases separated the two germline ends. Germline CDR1 and CDR2: SGHNT and YENEEA. The CDR3 sequence is 15 residues long. CDR3 in amino acids: CASSLGGGLYNEQFF. In DNA form, the CDR3 reads TGTGCCAGCAGCTTAGGGGGAGGACTCTACAATGAGCAGTTCTTC.

The V gene is TRBV27, the J gene TRBJ1-1, with 7 bases lining up with TRBD1. The CDR3 is 14 amino acids. Germline assignment: CDR1 MNHEY and CDR2 SMNVEV (reference sequence). Unmatched junction bases numbered 10, after V lost 6 bases and J lost 6 bases. This CDR3 is CASRSLTGTPEAFF. CDR3 DNA sequence: TGTGCCAGCAGATCCCTGACAGGGACTCCTGAAGCTTTCTTT.

This sequence joins TRBV2 and TRBJ1-1, with 10 bases matching TRBD1. The germline gives CDR1 SNHLY, CDR2 FYNNEI. CDR3 size: 18 residues. The ends lost 2 bases at V and 0 bases at J; junction bases unmatched: 9. In nucleotides, the CDR3 is TGTGCCAGCAGTGAAACCCGGACAGGGGGAGGTATGAACACTGAAGCTTTCTTT. Protein product: CASSETRTGGGMNTEAFF.

V and J are TRBV2 and TRBJ2-2; D possibly corresponds to TRBD1 (6 bases). The germline V and J ends were trimmed by 6 bases and 5 bases, with 13 bases remaining between them. This CDR3 region has 14 residues. Germline V gene lookup returns CDR1 SNHLY and CDR2 FYNNEI. Here the CDR3 DNA reads TGTGCCAGCAGGGAAACAGGGTGGACCGGGGAGCTGTTTTTT. Residues: CASRETGWTGELFF.

The V gene is TRBV5-4, the J gene TRBJ2-5, with 14 bases that match TRBD2. The CDR3 sequence is 16 residues long. Germline V gene data show CDR1 as SGHNT and CDR2 as YYREEE (reference sequence). V was pared by 4 bases and J by 3 bases, with 5 bases of the junction left unmatched. In nucleotides, the CDR3 is TGTGCCAGCAGCAGTGGACTAGCGGGAGGTGAAGAGACCCAGTACTTC. Translation gives CASSSGLAGGEETQYF.

The chain carries TRBV6-1 and TRBJ1-2; D is uncertain. From germline, CDR1 is MNHNS and CDR2 SASEGT. The V end was cut by 5 bases, the J end by 0 bases, with 13 bases between. This CDR3 contains 15 residues. The CDR3 sequence is CASSRLVSANYGYTF. Written as DNA, the CDR3 is TGTGCCAGCAGTCGACTAGTTAGCGCTAACTATGGCTACACCTTC.

The V gene is TRBV7-8, the J gene TRBJ1-5; no firm D call. V was cut by 1 base and J by 7 bases, with 5 bases left in between. CDR3 length: 12 amino acids. The germline V gene has CDR1 SGHVS and CDR2 FQNEAQ. The CDR3 DNA reads TGTGCCAGCAGCTTAGGGGCCCAGCCCCAGCATTTT. It is translated as CASSLGAQPQHF.